The rows below give T cell receptor beta chains drawn from one sample of a study of human thymus T cells. Profiling relied on immunoSEQ multiplex PCR, and the TCRdb table lists in-frame clones only, not all of them. Of 40,000 to 45,000 clones in the sample, nearly 95% were seen once. The material sequenced was blood. These receptors were obtained from a boy under two years old with a congenital heart defect but otherwise immunologically healthy. The CDR3 runs from the conserved cysteine through the conserved F or W. The D gene is left open where the match is weak. Clone size appears in some rows only: once, few, many, or a class for an expanded clone.

V gene	clone size	J gene	D gene	CDR3 DNA	CDR3 protein
TRBV11-3	NA	TRBJ1-1	TRBD1	TGTGCCAGCAGCTTAGAGAACAGGGGAGGGACTGAAGCTTTCTTT	CASSLENRGGTEAFF
TRBV27	NA	TRBJ2-1	TRBD1	TGTGCCAGCAGTTCCGGGACAGGGGGCTACAATGAGCAGTTCTTC	CASSSGTGGYNEQFF
TRBV6-5	once	TRBJ2-2	NA	TGTGCCAGCAGTTATAGTATCGGCACCGGGGAGCTGTTTTTT	CASSYSIGTGELFF
TRBV28	NA	TRBJ1-4	NA	TGTGCCAGCAGTTTTCGCAGACACAATGAAAAACTGTTTTTT	CASSFRRHNEKLFF
TRBV28	once	TRBJ2-1	TRBD2	TGTGCCACGTCACCTGCGGGGGGGCGAAATGAGCAGTTCTTC	CATSPAGGRNEQFF
TRBV5-5	NA	TRBJ1-4	TRBD1	TGTGCCAGCAGCTTGCGGACAGGGCCTAATGAAAAACTGTTTTTT	CASSLRTGPNEKLFF
TRBV28	NA	TRBJ1-6	NA	TGTGCCAGCAGCCCCCGACATAATTCACCCCTCCACTTT	CASSPRHNSPLHF
TRBV5-1	NA	TRBJ2-7	TRBD2	TGCGCCAGCAGCTTGCGGGGGGGCCTCTACGAGCAGTACTTC	CASSLRGGLYEQYF
TRBV7-9	NA	TRBJ2-7	TRBD1	TGTGCCAGCAGCCCCGGGACAGGGGGCTACGAGCAGTACTTC	CASSPGTGGYEQYF
TRBV30	NA	TRBJ2-7	TRBD2	TGTGCCTGGAGTGACCCCGGGGTAGCGGGGGGCTACGAGCAGTACTTC	CAWSDPGVAGGYEQYF
TRBV5-1	NA	TRBJ2-5	NA	TGCGCCAGCAGCTTGGGCGGACCCCAAGAGACCCAGTACTTC	CASSLGGPQETQYF
TRBV23-1	NA	TRBJ2-5	NA	TGCGCCAGCAGTCAGTCGGGACAAGAAGGAAAGACCCAGTACTTC	CASSQSGQEGKTQYF
TRBV4-1	NA	TRBJ2-1	TRBD2	TGCGCCAGCAGCCAAGTAAGTGGGACTAGCGGTGAGCAGTTCTTC	CASSQVSGTSGEQFF
TRBV18	NA	TRBJ2-3	TRBD2	TGTGCCAGCTCACCTCTAGCGGGGGGCCCCACAGATACGCAGTATTTT	CASSPLAGGPTDTQYF
TRBV9	NA	TRBJ1-6	NA	TGTGCCAGCAGCGTAGAAAGGTCACCCCTCCACTTT	CASSVERSPLHF
TRBV6-5	once	TRBJ2-3	TRBD1	TGTGCCAGCAGTAAACAGGGGTGGATAGATACGCAGTATTTT	CASSKQGWIDTQYF
TRBV6-5	NA	TRBJ2-3	NA	TGTGCCAGCAGTTACTCTCGCGGAACGGATACGCAGTATTTT	CASSYSRGTDTQYF
TRBV28	NA	TRBJ1-5	NA	TGTGCCAGCAGTTTATCTGGACAGCCTCGGTTACATCAGCCCCAGCATTTT	CASSLSGQPRLHQPQHF
TRBV29-1	NA	TRBJ2-7	TRBD1	TGCAGCGCATCGGGGACAGGTCACTCCTACGAGCAGTACTTC	CSASGTGHSYEQYF
TRBV6-1	NA	TRBJ2-5	NA	TGTGCCAGCAGAGAAAGAAACGCTTGGCAAGAGACCCAGTACTTC	CASRERNAWQETQYF
TRBV7-2	NA	TRBJ2-1	TRBD1	TGTGCCAGCAGCTTATATCGGGACAGGGTTCCGTTCTTC	CASSLYRDRVPFF
TRBV7-9	NA	TRBJ2-7	NA	TGTGCCAGCAGCTCCTCTGCGGACTACGAGCAGTACTTC	CASSSSADYEQYF
TRBV7-6	NA	TRBJ1-1	TRBD1	TGTGCCAGCAGCTCCGGGACAGGCACTGAAGCTTTCTTT	CASSSGTGTEAFF
TRBV9	NA	TRBJ1-1	NA	TGTGCCAGCAGCCCATACGCGACAGCTAACACTGAAGCCTTCTTT	CASSPYATANTEAFF
TRBV6-5	NA	TRBJ1-2	NA	TGTGCCAGCAGTTACTCGTTCCAGGTTGACTATGGCTACACCTTC	CASSYSFQVDYGYTF
TRBV5-1	NA	TRBJ2-7	TRBD1	TGCGCCAGCAGCTTGGCGGGACAGGGGTACGAGCAGTACTTC	CASSLAGQGYEQYF
TRBV1	NA	TRBJ2-2	NA	TGCACCAGCAGCCAAGATAGGGGGGTTTCCACCGGGGAGCTGTTTTTT	CTSSQDRGVSTGELFF
TRBV30	NA	TRBJ2-2	NA	TGTGCCTGGAGTGTACGAGCGACCACGAACACCGGGGAGCTGTTTTTT	CAWSVRATTNTGELFF
TRBV4-3	NA	TRBJ1-2	TRBD1	TGCGCCAGCAGCCAAGCGGCTACAGGGGGCTCTTACTATGGCTACACCTTC	CASSQAATGGSYYGYTF
TRBV9	NA	TRBJ2-4	TRBD1	TGTGCCAGCAGTCGGACAGGACTAGCCAAAAACATTCAGTACTTC	CASSRTGLAKNIQYF
TRBV7-2	NA	TRBJ1-2	TRBD1	TGTGCCAGCAGCCCTCTGACAGGGGTGAACTATGGCTACACCTTC	CASSPLTGVNYGYTF
TRBV10-3	NA	TRBJ1-2	TRBD1	TGTGCCATCAGTGATGGTGAGACAGGGAGCGGCTACACCTTC	CAISDGETGSGYTF
TRBV7-3	NA	TRBJ1-3	NA	TGTGCCAGCAGCGTTGGGGTTGGAAACACCATATATTTT	CASSVGVGNTIYF
TRBV7-2	NA	TRBJ2-3	NA	TGTGCCAGCAGCTTTACTATCATAGATACGCAGTATTTT	CASSFTIIDTQYF
TRBV5-1	NA	TRBJ2-2	NA	TGCGCCAGCAGTTGGGGACGGGGCGGGGAGCTGTTTTTT	CASSWGRGGELFF
TRBV4-1	NA	TRBJ1-6	NA	TGCGCCAGCAGCTCGGAAAGGGGTGGGAGCTCCTATAATTCACCCCTCCACTTT	CASSSERGGSSYNSPLHF